The subject of this entry is one T cell receptor beta chain. The germline V gene has CDR1 SGHKS and CDR2 YYEKEE (reference sequence). Losses at the gene ends were 1 base for V and 6 bases for J; bases not matched to a gene: 8. The CDR3 extends over 15 amino acids. This sample stems from a study of OX40 agonist ivuxolimab in advanced cancers. On the study more broadly: Patients were dosed with the agonistic anti-OX40 (CD134) antibody ivuxolimab.

Assay used: immunoSEQ multiplex PCR; TCRdb lists only in-frame clones, some missing. Here the sample spans approximately 77,000 clones, about 90% being singletons. The sequence derives from an adult with an advanced solid tumor such as melanoma, head and neck, liver or kidney cancer. V gene TRBV5-5 combines with J gene TRBJ2-7; 9 bases are a match to TRBD2. Sequencing used CD4+ or CD8+ T cells sorted from blood, obtained in a trial of the OX40 agonist ivuxolimab. The CDR3 loop is CASSLLSSGTSEQYF. Here the CDR3 DNA reads TGTGCCAGCAGCTTGCTGTCTAGCGGGACCTCCGAGCAGTACTTC.